The rows below give T cell receptor beta chains drawn from one sample of a study of blood T cell repertoires in COVID-19. Measured with immunoSEQ multiplex PCR; TCRdb has only the in-frame clones, and not every one. The sample carries over 200,000 clones, over 75% recorded once. Specimen: peripheral blood. All receptors derive from a man aged 40-50 years with active or convalescent COVID-19. The CDR3 runs from the conserved cysteine through the conserved F or W.

v_gene	CDR3aa
TRBV13	CASSLSGTGKQQETQYF
TRBV5-1	CASSPRDSRTDTQYF
TRBV5-4	CASSSTSGGPGELFF
TRBV12-3/TRBV12-4	CASSPWTGSEQFF
TRBV3-1/TRBV3-2	CASSQDSGTFAYEQYF
TRBV10-3	CAISDGGDTNTIYF
TRBV6-5	CASSPMGTGAYEQYF
TRBV6-1	CASSDRYSGNTIYF
TRBV27	CASSFTSGSIGFF
TRBV7-3	CASSLSLTAATGELFF
TRBV3-1/TRBV3-2	CASSQDGTYLTQYF
TRBV19	CASSPGRAGGDEQFF
TRBV28	CASSSIQLAGRTDTQYF
TRBV16	CASSQSHFSNYGYTF
TRBV10-3	CAISESPGEGYQPQHF
TRBV7-9	CASSSDTRQETQYF
TRBV18	CASSPGAGNTEAFF
TRBV27	CASSLSFTTYEQYF
TRBV20-1	CSASTPGNEKLFF
TRBV2	CASSDDPGISGQYF
TRBV28	CASARVQSNEQFF
TRBV5-1	CASSLVSSGNTIYF
TRBV5-4	CASSFPPDRMNTEAFF
TRBV9	CASSAGTSGRTRVETQYF
TRBV2	CASSERTGGAGNTIYF
TRBV27	CASSLSGQGTYEQYF
TRBV28	CASSMSASGNTIYF
TRBV5-1	CASSLAAQKLDTQYF
TRBV9	CASSVVGDGGEAFF
TRBV7-9	CASSPGGLVTDTQYF
TRBV24-1	CATSDFCVEPRLAENTGELFF
TRBV28	CASIRRQGSSYNSPLHF
TRBV2	CASRDRAYEQYF
TRBV6-5	CATGLTFGDQYF
TRBV27	CASSPGPTAQYF
TRBV9	CASSKGQGGYEQYF
TRBV5-4	CASSLPGGGSGELFF
TRBV9	CASSVQGIVGELFF
TRBV5-1	CASSRDFNEKLFF
TRBV2	CASRAVGATQETQYF
TRBV5-6	CASSYGSSYEQYF